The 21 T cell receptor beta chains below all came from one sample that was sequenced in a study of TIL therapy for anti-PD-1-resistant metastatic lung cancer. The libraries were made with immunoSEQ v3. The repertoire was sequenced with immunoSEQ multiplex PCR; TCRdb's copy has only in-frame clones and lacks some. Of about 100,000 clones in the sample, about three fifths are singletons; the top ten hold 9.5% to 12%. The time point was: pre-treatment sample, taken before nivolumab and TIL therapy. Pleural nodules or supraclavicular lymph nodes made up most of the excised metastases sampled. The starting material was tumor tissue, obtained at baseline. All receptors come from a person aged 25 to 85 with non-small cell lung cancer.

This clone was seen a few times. This CDR3 is CASSSPGDRSQDEQYF. CDR3 DNA: TGTGCCAGCAGTTCACCAGGGGACAGGAGCCAGGACGAGCAGTACTTC. J is TRBJ2-7 and V is TRBV28; 8 bases are a match to TRBD1. Per germline, CDR1 MDHEN and CDR2 SYDVKM. This CDR3 has 16 amino acids. J gave up 5 bases and V 4 bases, and 13 bases lay outside the gene matches.

The CDR3 nucleotides are TGTGCCAGCAGGACCGACACGAACACTGAAGCTTTCTTT. This gives the protein CASRTDTNTEAFF. The rearrangement joins TRBV28 to TRBJ1-1; the D is unclear. This CDR3 contains 13 residues. Germline CDR1 is MDHEN and CDR2 is SYDVKM. Trimming took 6 bases from V and 1 from J, leaving 9 bases between them.

CDR3 bases: TGTGCCACCAGTGATTTTCGCGGGAACTATGGCTACACCTTC. It is translated as CATSDFRGNYGYTF. The chain recombines TRBV24-1 with TRBJ1-2; D not resolved. Germline loops: CDR1 KGHDR, CDR2 SFDVKD. This CDR3 has 14 residues. Trimming cost V 1 base and J 2 bases, with 7 bases left between them.

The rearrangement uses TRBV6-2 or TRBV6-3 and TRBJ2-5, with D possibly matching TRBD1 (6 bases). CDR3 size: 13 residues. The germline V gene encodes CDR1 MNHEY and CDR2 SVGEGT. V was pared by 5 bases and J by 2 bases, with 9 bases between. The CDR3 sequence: CASSRTVQETQYF. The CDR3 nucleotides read TGTGCCAGCAGTAGGACAGTACAAGAGACCCAGTACTTC.

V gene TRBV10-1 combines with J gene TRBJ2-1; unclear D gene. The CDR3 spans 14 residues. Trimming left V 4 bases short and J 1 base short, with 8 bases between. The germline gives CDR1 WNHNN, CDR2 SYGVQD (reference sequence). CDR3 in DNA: TGCGCCAGCAGTGCCGGGTTGTCCTACAATGAGCAGTTCTTC. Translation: CASSAGLSYNEQFF.

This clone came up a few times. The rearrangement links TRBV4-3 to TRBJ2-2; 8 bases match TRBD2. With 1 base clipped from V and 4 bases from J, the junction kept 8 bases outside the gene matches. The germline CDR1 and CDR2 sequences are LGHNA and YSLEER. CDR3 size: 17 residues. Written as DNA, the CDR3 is TGCGCCAGCAGCCAAGGGAGAGGGACTAGTTCCACCGGGGAGCTGTTTTTT. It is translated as CASSQGRGTSSTGELFF.

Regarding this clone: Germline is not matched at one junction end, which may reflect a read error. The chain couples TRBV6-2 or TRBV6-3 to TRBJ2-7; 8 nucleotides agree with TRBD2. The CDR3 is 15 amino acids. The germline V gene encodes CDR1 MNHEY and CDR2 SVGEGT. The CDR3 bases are TGTGCCAGCAGTTGGATCGGGGGGGCCTCCCACGAGCAGTACTTC. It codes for CASSWIGGASHEQYF.

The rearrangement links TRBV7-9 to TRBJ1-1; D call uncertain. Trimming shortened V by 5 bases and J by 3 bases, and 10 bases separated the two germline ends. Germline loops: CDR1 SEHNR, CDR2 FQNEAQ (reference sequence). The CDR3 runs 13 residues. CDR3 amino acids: CASSRREDTEAFF. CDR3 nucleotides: TGTGCCAGCAGCAGAAGGGAGGACACTGAAGCTTTCTTT.

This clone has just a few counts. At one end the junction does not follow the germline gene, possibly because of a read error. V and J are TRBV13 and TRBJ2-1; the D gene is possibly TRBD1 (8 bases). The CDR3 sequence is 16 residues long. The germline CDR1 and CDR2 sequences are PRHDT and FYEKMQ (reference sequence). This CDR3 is CARSAGQGAGDNEQFF. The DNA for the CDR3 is TGTGCCCGCAGCGCGGGGCAGGGGGCGGGGGACAATGAGCAGTTCTTC.

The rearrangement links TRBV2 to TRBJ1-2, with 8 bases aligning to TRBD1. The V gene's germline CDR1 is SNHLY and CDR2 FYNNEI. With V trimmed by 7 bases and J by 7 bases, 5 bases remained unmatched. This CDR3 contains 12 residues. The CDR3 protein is CASIGQGGGYTF. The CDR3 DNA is TGTGCCAGCATTGGACAGGGTGGTGGCTACACCTTC.

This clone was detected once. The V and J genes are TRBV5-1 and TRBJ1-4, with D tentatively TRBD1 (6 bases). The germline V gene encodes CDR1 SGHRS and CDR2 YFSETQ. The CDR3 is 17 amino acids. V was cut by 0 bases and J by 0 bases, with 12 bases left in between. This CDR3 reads CASSLGPRGSTNEKLFF. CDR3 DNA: TGCGCCAGCAGCTTGGGACCTAGGGGGTCAACTAATGAAAAACTGTTTTTT.

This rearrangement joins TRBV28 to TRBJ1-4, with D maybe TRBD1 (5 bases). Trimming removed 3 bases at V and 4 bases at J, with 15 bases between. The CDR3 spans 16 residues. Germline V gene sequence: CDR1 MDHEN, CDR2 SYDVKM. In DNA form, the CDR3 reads TGTGCCAGCAGTTTTTCAGGGTCGGTGGGTAATGAAAAACTGTTTTTT. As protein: CASSFSGSVGNEKLFF. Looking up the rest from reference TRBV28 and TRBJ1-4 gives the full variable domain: DVKVTQSSRYLVKRTGEKVFLECVQDMDHENMFWYRQDPGLGLRLIYFSYDVKMKEKGDIPEGYSVSREKKERFSLILESASTNQTSMYLCASSFSGSVGNEKLFFGSGTQLSVL.

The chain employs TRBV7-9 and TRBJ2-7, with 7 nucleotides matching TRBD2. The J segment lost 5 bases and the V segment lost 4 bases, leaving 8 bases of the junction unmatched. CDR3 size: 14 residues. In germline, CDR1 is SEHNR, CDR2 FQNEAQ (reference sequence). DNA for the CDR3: TGTGCCAGCAGCTCCTACGACCGGGGGGACGAGCAGTACTTC. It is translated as CASSSYDRGDEQYF.

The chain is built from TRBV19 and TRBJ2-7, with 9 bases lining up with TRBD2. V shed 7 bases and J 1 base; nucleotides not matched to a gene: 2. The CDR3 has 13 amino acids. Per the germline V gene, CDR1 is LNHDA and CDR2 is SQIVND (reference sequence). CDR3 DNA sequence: TGTGCCAGTACGCGGGAGGGTTCCTACGAGCAGTACTTC. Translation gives CASTREGSYEQYF.

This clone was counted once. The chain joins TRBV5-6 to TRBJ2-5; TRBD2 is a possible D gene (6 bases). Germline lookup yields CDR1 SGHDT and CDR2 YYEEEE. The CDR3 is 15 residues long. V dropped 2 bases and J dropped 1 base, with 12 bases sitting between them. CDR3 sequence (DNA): TGTGCCAGCAGCTTACGACGGGGGATCCAAGAGACCCAGTACTTC. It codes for CASSLRRGIQETQYF.

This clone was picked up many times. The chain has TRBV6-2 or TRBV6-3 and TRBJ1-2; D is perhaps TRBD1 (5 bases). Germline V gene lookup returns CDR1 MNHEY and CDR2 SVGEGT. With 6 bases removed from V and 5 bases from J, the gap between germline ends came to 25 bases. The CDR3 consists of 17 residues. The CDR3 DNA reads TGTGCCAGCAGCCTACCTGTGAGGAGGGGCGGATGGTATGGCTACACCTTC. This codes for CASSLPVRRGGWYGYTF.

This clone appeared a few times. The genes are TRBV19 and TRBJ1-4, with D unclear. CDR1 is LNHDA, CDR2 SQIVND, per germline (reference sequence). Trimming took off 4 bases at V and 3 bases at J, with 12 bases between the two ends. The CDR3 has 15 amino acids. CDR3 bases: TGTGCCAGTAGTAACCCCCGGGCAGCTAATGAAAAACTGTTTTTT. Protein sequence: CASSNPRAANEKLFF.

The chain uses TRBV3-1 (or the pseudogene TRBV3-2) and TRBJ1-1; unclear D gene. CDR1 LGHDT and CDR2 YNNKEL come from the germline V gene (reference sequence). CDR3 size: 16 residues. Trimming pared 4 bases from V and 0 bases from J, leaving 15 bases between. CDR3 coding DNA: TGTGCCAGCAGCCTCAAGGGAGGTAGCCTGAACACTGAAGCTTTCTTT. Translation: CASSLKGGSLNTEAFF.

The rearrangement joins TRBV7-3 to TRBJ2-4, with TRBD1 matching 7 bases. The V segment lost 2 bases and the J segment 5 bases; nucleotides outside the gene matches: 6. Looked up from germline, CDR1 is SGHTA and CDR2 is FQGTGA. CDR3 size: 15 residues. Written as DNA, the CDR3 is TGTGCCAGCAGCTTATCAGGGGACAGACAAAACATTCAGTACTTC. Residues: CASSLSGDRQNIQYF. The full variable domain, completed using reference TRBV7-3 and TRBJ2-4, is GAGVSQTPSNKVTEKGKYVELRCDPISGHTALYWYRQSLGQGPEFLIYFQGTGAADDSGLPNDRFFAVRPEGSVSTLKIQRTERGDSAVYLCASSLSGDRQNIQYFGAGTRLSVL.

CDR3 protein: CASSQGQPSTDTQYF. The CDR3 DNA follows: TGTGCCAGCAGCCAAGGGCAACCTAGCACAGATACGCAGTATTTT. The rearrangement links TRBV14 to TRBJ2-3; D gene unclear. Germline V gene data show CDR1 as SGHDN and CDR2 as FVKESK. This CDR3 comprises 15 residues. Trimming left V 1 base short and J 0 bases short, with 8 bases between.

The CDR3 spells CSVELVRDTQYF. CDR3 in DNA: TGCAGCGTTGAGTTGGTACGAGATACGCAGTATTTT. The chain combines TRBV29-1 with TRBJ2-3; D is undetermined. Germline V gene data show CDR1 as SQVTM and CDR2 as ANQGSEA. Trimming removed 3 bases from V and 5 bases from J, with 9 bases in between. This CDR3 comprises 12 residues.